Included here is one T cell receptor beta chain sequence, with context. Its antigen is undetermined. Single viable CD3+CD4+CD8-CD45RO+ cells were sorted as the memory CD4+ T cells. This table comes from immunoSEQ multiplex PCR, and its TCRdb copy is limited to in-frame clones, with some not included. The data show under 55,000 clones, around 77% seen once. This sample was included in a study of memory CD4+ T cells and cytomegalovirus serostatus. Study-level information: Of the healthy Belgian adults, eight or nine were CMV seropositive and 24 seronegative.

Broader study findings: Suggested: most of the CMV-linked TCR signature lies in CD4+ memory cells. About 40% of the roughly 160 known CMV-associated TCRbeta sequences appeared in CD4+ memory. CMV serostatus prediction reached median AUC around 0.95, or 0.9 with US-trained model.

This TCR derives from an adult in good health and CMV-seronegative. Sequenced sample: memory CD4+ T cells from blood.

CDR3 amino acids: CASSLGGGGANVLTF. The DNA of the CDR3 is TGTGCCAGCAGTTTAGGGGGCGGTGGGGCCAACGTCCTGACTTTC. V usage is TRBV6-1 and J usage is TRBJ2-6; 7 bases are a match to TRBD1. Per the germline V gene, CDR1 is MNHNS and CDR2 is SASEGT. This CDR3 contains 15 residues. The V segment lost 5 bases and the J segment 3 bases; nucleotides outside the gene matches: 4.